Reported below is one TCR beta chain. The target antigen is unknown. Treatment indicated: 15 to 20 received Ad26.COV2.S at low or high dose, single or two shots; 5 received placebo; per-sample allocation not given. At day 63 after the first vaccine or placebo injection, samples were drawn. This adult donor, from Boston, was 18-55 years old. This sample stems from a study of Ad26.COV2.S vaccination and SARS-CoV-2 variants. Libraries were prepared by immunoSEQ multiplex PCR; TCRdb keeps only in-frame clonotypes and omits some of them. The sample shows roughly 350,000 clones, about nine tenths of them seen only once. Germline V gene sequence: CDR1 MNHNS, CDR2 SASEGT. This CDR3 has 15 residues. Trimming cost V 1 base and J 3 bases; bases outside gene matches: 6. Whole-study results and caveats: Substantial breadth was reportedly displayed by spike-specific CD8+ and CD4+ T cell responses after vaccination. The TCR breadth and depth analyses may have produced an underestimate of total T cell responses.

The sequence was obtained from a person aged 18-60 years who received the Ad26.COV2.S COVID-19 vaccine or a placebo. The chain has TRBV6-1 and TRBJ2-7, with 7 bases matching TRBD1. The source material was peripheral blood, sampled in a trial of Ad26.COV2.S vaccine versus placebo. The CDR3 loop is CASSEEGQPLYEQYF. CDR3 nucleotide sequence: TGTGCCAGCAGTGAAGAGGGACAGCCACTCTACGAGCAGTACTTC.